The TCR beta chain under discussion was sequenced for a study of blood T cell repertoires in COVID-19. This table comes from immunoSEQ multiplex PCR, and its TCRdb copy is limited to in-frame clones, with some not included. This sample has about 310,000 clones; roughly 90% occur once, and the top ten carry approximately 9%. V was shortened by 0 bases and J by 0 bases, with 6 bases between the two germline ends. The CDR3 loop spans 15 amino acids. Germline CDR1 reads SEHNR; CDR2 reads FQNEAQ (reference sequence). The material sequenced was PBMCs or T cells enriched from blood (not recorded which). The receptor was derived from a woman younger than 35 who had recovered from COVID-19. The chain recombines TRBV7-9 with TRBJ2-1; D is possibly TRBD2 (5 bases). CDR3 sequence reads: CASSLAGVSYNEQFF. The CDR3 nucleotides read TGTGCCAGCAGCTTAGCGGGAGTCTCCTACAATGAGCAGTTCTTC. Complete variable domain (other parts from reference TRBV7-9 and TRBJ2-1): DTGVSQNPRHKITKRGQNVTFRCDPISEHNRLYWYRQTLGQGPEFLTYFQNEAQLEKSRLLSDRFSAERPKGSFSTLEIQRTEQGDSAMYLCASSLAGVSYNEQFFGPGTRLTVL.